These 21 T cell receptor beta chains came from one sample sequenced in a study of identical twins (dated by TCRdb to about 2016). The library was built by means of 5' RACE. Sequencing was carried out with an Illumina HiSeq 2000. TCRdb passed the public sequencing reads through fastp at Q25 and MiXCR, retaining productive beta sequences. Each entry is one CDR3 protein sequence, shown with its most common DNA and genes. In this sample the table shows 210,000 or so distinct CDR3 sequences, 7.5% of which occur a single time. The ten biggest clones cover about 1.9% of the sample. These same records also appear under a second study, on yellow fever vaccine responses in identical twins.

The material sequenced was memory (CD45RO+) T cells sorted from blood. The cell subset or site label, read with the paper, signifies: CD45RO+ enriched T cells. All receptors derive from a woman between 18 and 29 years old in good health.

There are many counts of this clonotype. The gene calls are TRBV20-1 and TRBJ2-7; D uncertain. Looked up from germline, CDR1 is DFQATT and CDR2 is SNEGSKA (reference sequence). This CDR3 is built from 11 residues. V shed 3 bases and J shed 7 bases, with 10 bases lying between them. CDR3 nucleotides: TGCAGTGCTAGTGACGTAGGGGAGCAGTACTTC. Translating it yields CSASDVGEQYF.

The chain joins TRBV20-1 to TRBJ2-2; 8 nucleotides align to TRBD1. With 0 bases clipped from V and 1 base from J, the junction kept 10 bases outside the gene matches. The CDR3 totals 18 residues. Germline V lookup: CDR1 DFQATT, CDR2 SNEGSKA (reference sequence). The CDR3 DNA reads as TGCAGTGCTAGAGACCCGAACAGGGGGATGAGGAACACCGGGGAGCTGTTTTTT. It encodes CSARDPNRGMRNTGELFF.

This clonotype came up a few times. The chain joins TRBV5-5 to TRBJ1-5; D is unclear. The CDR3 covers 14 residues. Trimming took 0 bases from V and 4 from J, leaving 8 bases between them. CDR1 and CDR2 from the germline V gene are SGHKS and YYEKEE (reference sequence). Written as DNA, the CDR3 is TGTGCCAGCAGCTTGGTGGGCAGAAATCAGCCCCAGCATTTT. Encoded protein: CASSLVGRNQPQHF.

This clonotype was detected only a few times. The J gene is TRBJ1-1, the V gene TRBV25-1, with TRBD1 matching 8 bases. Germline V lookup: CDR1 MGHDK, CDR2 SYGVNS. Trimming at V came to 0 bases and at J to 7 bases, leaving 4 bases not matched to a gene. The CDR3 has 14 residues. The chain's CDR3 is CASSEYRTGSEAFF. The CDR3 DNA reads TGTGCCAGCAGTGAATATCGGACAGGGAGTGAAGCTTTCTTT.

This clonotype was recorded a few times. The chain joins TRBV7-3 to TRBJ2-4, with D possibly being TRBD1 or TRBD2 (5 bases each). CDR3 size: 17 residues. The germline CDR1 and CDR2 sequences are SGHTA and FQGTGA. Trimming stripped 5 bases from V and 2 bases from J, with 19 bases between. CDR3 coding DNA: TGTGCCAGCAGCCCCTTCACAGGACTTGGAACCAAAAACATTCAGTACTTC. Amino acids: CASSPFTGLGTKNIQYF. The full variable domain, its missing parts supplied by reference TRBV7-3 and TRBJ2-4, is GAGVSQTPSNKVTEKGKYVELRCDPISGHTALYWYRQSLGQGPEFLIYFQGTGAADDSGLPNDRFFAVRPEGSVSTLKIQRTERGDSAVYLCASSPFTGLGTKNIQYFGAGTRLSVL.

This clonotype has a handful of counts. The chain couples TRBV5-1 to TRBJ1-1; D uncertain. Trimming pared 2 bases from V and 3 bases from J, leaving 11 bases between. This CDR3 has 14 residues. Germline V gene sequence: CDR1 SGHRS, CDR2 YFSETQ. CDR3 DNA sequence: TGCGCCAGCAGCTTTTCTCAGGAGTACACTGAAGCTTTCTTT. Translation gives CASSFSQEYTEAFF.

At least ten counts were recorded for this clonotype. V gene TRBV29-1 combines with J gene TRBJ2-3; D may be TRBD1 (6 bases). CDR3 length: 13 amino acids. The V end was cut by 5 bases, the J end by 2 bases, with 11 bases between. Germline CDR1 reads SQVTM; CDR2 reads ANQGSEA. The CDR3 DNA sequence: TGCAGCGTTCGGGTGGGGGCCACAGATACGCAGTATTTT. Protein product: CSVRVGATDTQYF.

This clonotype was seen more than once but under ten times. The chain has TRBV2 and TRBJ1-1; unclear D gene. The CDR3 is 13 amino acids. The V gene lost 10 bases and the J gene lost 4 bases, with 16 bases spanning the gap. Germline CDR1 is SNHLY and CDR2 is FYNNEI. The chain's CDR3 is CAIRILASTEAFF. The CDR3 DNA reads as TGTGCCATACGCATTCTGGCTAGCACTGAAGCTTTCTTT. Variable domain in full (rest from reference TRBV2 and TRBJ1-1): EPEVTQTPSHQVTQMGQEVILRCVPISNHLYFYWYRQILGQKVEFLVSFYNNEISEKSEIFDDQFSVERPDGSNFTLKIRSTKLEDSAMYFCAIRILASTEAFFGQGTRLTVV.

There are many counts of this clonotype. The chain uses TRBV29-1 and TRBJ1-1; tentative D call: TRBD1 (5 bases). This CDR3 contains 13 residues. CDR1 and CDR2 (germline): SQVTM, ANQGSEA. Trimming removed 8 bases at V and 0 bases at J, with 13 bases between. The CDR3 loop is CSPQGHLNTEAFF. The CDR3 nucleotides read TGCAGCCCCCAGGGCCATTTGAACACTGAAGCTTTCTTT.

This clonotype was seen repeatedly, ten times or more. CDR3 sequence: CASSLSALRQGIDTQYF. The CDR3, as DNA: TGTGCCAGCAGTTTATCAGCGCTTCGACAGGGTATAGATACGCAGTATTTT. This chain uses TRBV12-3 or TRBV12-4 with TRBJ2-3; TRBD1 matches 7 bases. The junction had 13 bases not matched to a gene; V was cut back by 2 bases and J by 5 bases. There are 17 residues in the CDR3.

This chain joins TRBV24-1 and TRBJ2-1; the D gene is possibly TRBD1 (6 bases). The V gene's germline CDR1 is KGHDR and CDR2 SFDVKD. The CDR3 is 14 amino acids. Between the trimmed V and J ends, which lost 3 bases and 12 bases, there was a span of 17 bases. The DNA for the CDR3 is TGTGCCACCAGTGATAAACCCACAGGGAAGGGGCAGTTCTTC. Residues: CATSDKPTGKGQFF.

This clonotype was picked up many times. The DNA for the CDR3 is TGCAGCGTTGGAATCGGTTGGGGCCAGAACACTGAAGCTTTCTTT. This gives the protein CSVGIGWGQNTEAFF. The rearrangement uses TRBV29-1 and TRBJ1-1; D may be TRBD1 (5 bases). Germline values: CDR1 SQVTM, CDR2 ANQGSEA. The V gene lost 4 bases and the J gene lost 1 base, with 16 bases spanning the gap. The CDR3 consists of 15 residues. The full variable domain, in which reference TRBV29-1 and TRBJ1-1 provide the parts outside the CDR3, is SAVISQKPSRDICQRGTSLTIQCQVDSQVTMMFWYRQQPGQSLTLIATANQGSEATYESGFVIDKFPISRPNLTFSTLTVSNMSPEDSSIYLCSVGIGWGQNTEAFFGQGTRLTVV.

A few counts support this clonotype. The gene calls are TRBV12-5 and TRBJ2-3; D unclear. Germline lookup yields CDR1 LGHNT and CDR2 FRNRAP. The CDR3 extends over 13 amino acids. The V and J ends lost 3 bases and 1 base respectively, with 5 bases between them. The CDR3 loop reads CASGLPGTDTQYF. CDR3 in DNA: TGTGCTAGTGGTTTACCGGGCACAGATACGCAGTATTTT.

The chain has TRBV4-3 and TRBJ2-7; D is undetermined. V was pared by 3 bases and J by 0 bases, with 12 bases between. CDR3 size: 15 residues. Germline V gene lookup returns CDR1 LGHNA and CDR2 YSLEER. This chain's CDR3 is CASSQTFTGSYEQYF. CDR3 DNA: TGCGCCAGCAGCCAGACTTTCACGGGCTCCTACGAGCAGTACTTC.

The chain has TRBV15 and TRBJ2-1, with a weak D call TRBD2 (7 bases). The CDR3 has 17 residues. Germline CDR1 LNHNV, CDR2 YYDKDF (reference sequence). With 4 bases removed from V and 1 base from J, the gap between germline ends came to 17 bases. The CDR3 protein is CATSTLGGEGSYNEQFF. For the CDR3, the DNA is TGTGCCACCAGCACACTAGGGGGGGAGGGGTCCTACAATGAGCAGTTCTTC.

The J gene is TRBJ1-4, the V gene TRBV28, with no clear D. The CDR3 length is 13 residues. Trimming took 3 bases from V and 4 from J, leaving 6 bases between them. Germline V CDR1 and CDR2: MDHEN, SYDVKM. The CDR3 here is CASSLGRNEKLFF. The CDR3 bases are TGTGCCAGCAGTTTGGGCCGTAATGAAAAACTGTTTTTT.

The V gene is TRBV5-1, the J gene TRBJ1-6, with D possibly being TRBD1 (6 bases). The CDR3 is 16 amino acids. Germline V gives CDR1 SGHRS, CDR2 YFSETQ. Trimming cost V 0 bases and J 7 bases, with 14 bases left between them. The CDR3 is CASSLDRDIPNSPLHF. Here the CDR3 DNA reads TGCGCCAGCAGCTTGGACAGGGATATCCCGAATTCACCCCTCCACTTT.

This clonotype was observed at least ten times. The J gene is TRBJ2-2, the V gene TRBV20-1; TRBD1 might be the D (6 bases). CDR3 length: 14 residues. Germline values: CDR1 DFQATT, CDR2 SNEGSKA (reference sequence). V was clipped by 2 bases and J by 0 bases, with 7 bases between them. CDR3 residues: CSARQGSNTGELFF. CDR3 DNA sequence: TGCAGTGCTAGACAGGGGTCGAACACCGGGGAGCTGTTTTTT.

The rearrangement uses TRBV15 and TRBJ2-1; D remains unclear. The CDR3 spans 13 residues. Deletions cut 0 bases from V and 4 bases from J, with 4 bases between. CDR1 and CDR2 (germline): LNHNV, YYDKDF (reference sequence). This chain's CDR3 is CATSRDKYNEQFF. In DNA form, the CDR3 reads TGTGCCACCAGCAGAGATAAGTACAATGAGCAGTTCTTC.

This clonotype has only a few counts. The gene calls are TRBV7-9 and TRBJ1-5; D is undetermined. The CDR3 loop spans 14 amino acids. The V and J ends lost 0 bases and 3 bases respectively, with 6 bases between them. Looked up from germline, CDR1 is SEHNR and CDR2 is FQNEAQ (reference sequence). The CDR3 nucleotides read TGTGCCAGCAGCTTAGCCAGAGACAATCAGCCCCAGCATTTT. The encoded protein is CASSLARDNQPQHF.

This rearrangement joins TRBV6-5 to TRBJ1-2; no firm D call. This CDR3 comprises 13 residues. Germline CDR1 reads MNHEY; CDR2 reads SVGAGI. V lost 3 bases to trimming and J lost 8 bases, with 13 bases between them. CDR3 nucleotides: TGTGCCAGCAGTTATCGGATGCTGGGAGGCTACACCTTC. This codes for CASSYRMLGGYTF.